This T cell receptor beta chain was retrieved from a study of tumor-infiltrating lymphocytes in primary liver carcinoma. Study-wide results and caveats: Detection in all five tumor regions applied to only about 7-24% of top clones. Tumor samples exhibited a significantly greater top-250-clone fraction than blood samples (p = 0.039). The study found tumor-adjacent and tumor-blood pairs overlapped less than tumor region pairs.

With roughly 500 ng total RNA as template and a constant-region primer, TCR beta cDNA was made. Three-round nested multiplex PCR performed with slightly modified ARM-PCR produced the TCR beta libraries. Via MiXCR, TCRdb re-called the multiplex PCR reads, giving one row per CDR3 protein. Of about 35,000 distinct CDR3 sequences listed, over 65% are singletons. A remark on this clonotype: No antigen is known for it. One junction end does not reproduce the germline sequence, and a read error may be involved.

For each extraction, RNA and DNA were obtained together from approximately 20-30 mg of unsorted bulk tissue. Viable tumor cells exceeded 75% in all tumor samples. This clonotype originated in a man aged 40-49 years with primary liver carcinoma and hepatitis B virus infection. Specimen: liver tumor tissue from sampling region 4. Noted subset: tumor region T4, right-lateral pole.

CDR3 DNA sequence: TGTGCTACCAGTGATTTTCCGGATGAGCAGTTCTTC. It specifies CATSDFPDEQFF. V is TRBV24-1 and J is TRBJ2-1; unclear D gene. The CDR3 consists of 12 residues. Germline V gene lookup returns CDR1 KGHDR and CDR2 SFDVKD.